This T cell receptor beta chain was identified in a study of neoadjuvant nivolumab and ipilimumab in lung cancer. V was clipped by 2 bases and J by 4 bases, with 14 bases between them. Germline V gene lookup returns CDR1 SEHNR and CDR2 FQNEAQ (reference sequence). This CDR3 has 16 amino acids. Measured with immunoSEQ multiplex PCR; TCRdb has only the in-frame clones, and not every one. This sample carries 10,000 to 15,000 clones, around 70% of them seen once, and the ten largest clones take approximately 26%. The chain links TRBV7-9 to TRBJ2-2, with no clear D. The receptor was derived from an adult with non-small cell lung cancer. The sample in question was peripheral blood, obtained after neoadjuvant nivolumab, alone or with ipilimumab, at or shortly before surgery. The CDR3 reads CASSLLQSSSTGELFF. The CDR3 DNA follows: TGTGCCAGCAGCTTATTGCAGTCCTCTTCCACCGGGGAGCTGTTTTTT.